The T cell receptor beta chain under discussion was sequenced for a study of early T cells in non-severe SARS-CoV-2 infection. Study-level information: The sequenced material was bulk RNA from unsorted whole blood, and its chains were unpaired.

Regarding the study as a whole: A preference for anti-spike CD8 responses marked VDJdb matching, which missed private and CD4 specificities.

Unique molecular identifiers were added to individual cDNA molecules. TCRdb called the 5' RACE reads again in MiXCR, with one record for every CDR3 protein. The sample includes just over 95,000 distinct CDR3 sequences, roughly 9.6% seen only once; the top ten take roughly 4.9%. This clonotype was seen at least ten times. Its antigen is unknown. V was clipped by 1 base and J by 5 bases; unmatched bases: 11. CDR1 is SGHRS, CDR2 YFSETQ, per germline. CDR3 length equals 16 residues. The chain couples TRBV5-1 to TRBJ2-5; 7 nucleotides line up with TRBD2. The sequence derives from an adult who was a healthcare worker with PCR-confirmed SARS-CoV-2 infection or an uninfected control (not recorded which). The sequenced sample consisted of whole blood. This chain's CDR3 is CASSLTSGGGVETQYF. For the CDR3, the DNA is TGCGCCAGCAGCTTGACATCGGGAGGTGGAGTCGAGACCCAGTACTTC. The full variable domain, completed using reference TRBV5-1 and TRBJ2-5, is KAGVTQTPRYLIKTRGQQVTLSCSPISGHRSVSWYQQTPGQGLQFLFEYFSETQRNKGNFPGRFSGRQFSNSRSEMNVSTLELGDSALYLCASSLTSGGGVETQYFGPGTRLLVL.